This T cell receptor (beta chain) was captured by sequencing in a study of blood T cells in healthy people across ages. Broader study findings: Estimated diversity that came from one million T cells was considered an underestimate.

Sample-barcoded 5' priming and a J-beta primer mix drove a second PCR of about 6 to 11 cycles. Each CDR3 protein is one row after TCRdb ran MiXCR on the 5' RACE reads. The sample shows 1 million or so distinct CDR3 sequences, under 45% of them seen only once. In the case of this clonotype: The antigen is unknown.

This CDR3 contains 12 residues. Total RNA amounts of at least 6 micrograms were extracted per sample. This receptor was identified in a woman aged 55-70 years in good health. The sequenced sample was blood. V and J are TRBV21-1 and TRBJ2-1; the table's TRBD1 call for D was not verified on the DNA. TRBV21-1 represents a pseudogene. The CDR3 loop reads CASSPSQDRQFF. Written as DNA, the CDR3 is TGTGCCAGCAGCCCGTCTCAAGACAGGCAGTTCTTC.